This T cell receptor (beta chain) was captured by sequencing in a study of blood T cell repertoires in COVID-19 (dated by TCRdb to the early 2020s). Background for the entire study: Samples from collaborators originated in the United States, Italy and Spain and spanned both the acute and convalescent phases of COVID-19. The prospective study material was composed of cDNA or gDNA derived from T cells, B-cell-depleted T cells, or PBMCs. Subjects who had been exposed to COVID-19, were actively infected with it, or had recovered from it provided the deeply sampled blood TCRbeta repertoires that made up the dataset. The repertoires were released in a freely available public database intended as a resource for research on the immune response to SARS-CoV-2. The samples were drawn from the first 160 participants of the ongoing ImmuneRACE study and from 1,254 subjects provided by 6 global collaborators. The sample metadata nearly always contained a de-identified subject ID, COVID-19 status, age in years and sex. HLA class I and class II types, where available, came from metadata supplied by the sample provider rather than from assay-based typing.

Each collaborating institution followed its own protocols to collect whole blood in K2EDTA tubes. For TCRbeta analysis, collaborators shipped samples in one of three forms: frozen whole blood, isolated PBMCs, or DNA extracted from either of those sample types. The immunoSEQ Assay, a bias-controlled multiplex PCR, was used to amplify TCRbeta CDR3 regions from genomic DNA. The authors processed their data as follows. The number of nucleated cells in each sample was estimated from the amplification of reference gene primers within the assay. Sequence reads were collapsed and filtered to measure the absolute abundance of every unique TCRbeta CDR3 rearrangement. For each sample, productive Simpson clonality was calculated by taking the square root of Simpson's diversity index across productive rearrangements. TCRdb obtained this table from immuneACCESS and retained in-frame rearrangements with V and J assigned. These tables miss some clones; where compared with another copy, unresolved V genes account for less than half of the shortfall, and the remainder is unexplained. D and trimming come from the DNA, and the V and J calls and clone size come from that table. The sample yields some 100,000 clones; approximately 80% were counted once. About 7% of the sample is taken by the ten largest.

In regard to this clone: The clone's antigen remains unknown. No much larger clone exists at a distance of one base, and base qualities are not known.

Results and caveats for the whole study, not just this receptor: The amount of clinical and demographic metadata varied by source and participant and was provided uncurated.

Measured from the cysteine to the phenylalanine, the CDR3 is 11 residues long. Only the CDR3 region is kept as DNA, spanning 33 bases read in frame from base 1. Taken from the germline V gene (reference sequence), the CDR1 and CDR2 loops are GTSNPN and SVGIG. V drops 8 bases and J drops 7 bases, leaving 14 bases in between. This clonotype was sampled from a woman between 50 and 59 years old with acute or convalescent COVID-19. Sequencing used peripheral blood. The chain joins TRBV30 to TRBJ1-2, with no confident D gene call. In nucleotide form, the sequence is TGTGCCCTTAATAGATGGGCTGGCTACACCTTC. This codes for CALNRWAGYTF.